Listed below are T cell receptor beta chains from one sample, sequenced in a study of Graves' ophthalmopathy and Graves' hyperthyroidism. A single record per CDR3 protein comes from TCRdb applying MiXCR to the multiplex PCR reads. The sample has roughly 610,000 distinct CDR3 sequences, about 24% seen once. Sequences were obtained from peripheral blood. The source is a woman between 18 and 29 years old with stable Graves' hyperthyroidism. Some clones in this sample may be carry-over from other donors' samples. CDR3s include the opening cysteine and the closing phenylalanine or tryptophan. The D gene is left open where the match is weak. The size entry is marked missing in some rows and otherwise reads once, few, many or a size class.

v_call: TRBV11-2
clone_size: many
d_call: .
j_call: TRBJ2-4
cdr3_nt: TGTGCCAGCAGCTCATACATCGGGAAGGGGAACATTAAGTACTTC
cdr3_aa: CASSSYIGKGNIKYF

v_call: TRBV6-1
clone_size: few
d_call: .
j_call: TRBJ2-7
cdr3_nt: TGTGCCAGCAGTGAGAACCACTCCTACGAGCAGTACTTC
cdr3_aa: CASSENHSYEQYF

v_call: TRBV7-2
clone_size: .
d_call: .
j_call: TRBJ2-3
cdr3_nt: TGTGCCAGCAACCCGGGATTCGTCACAGATACGCAGTATTTT
cdr3_aa: CASNPGFVTDTQYF

v_call: TRBV6-5
clone_size: many
d_call: TRBD2
j_call: TRBJ2-5
cdr3_nt: TGTGCCAGCAGTTACCCCGGGGGGGCGTCAGAGACCCAGTACTTC
cdr3_aa: CASSYPGGASETQYF

v_call: TRBV10-1
clone_size: many
d_call: TRBD2
j_call: TRBJ2-1
cdr3_nt: TGCGCCAGCAGTGAGTGGGGACTAGCGGGATACAATGAGCAGTTCTTC
cdr3_aa: CASSEWGLAGYNEQFF

v_call: TRBV12-3/TRBV12-4
clone_size: many
d_call: TRBD2
j_call: TRBJ2-5
cdr3_nt: TGTGCCAGCAGTTTAGCCCTGGCGGGGGGGCCGGAGACCCAGTACTTC
cdr3_aa: CASSLALAGGPETQYF

v_call: TRBV2
clone_size: once
d_call: TRBD1
j_call: TRBJ1-6
cdr3_nt: TGTGCCGGACACAGGGGGCCCAATTCACCCCTCCACTTT
cdr3_aa: CAGHRGPNSPLHF

v_call: TRBV12-3/TRBV12-4
clone_size: many
d_call: .
j_call: TRBJ1-2
cdr3_nt: TGTGCCAGCAGTTTCACGACAGAGAGCTATGGCTACACCTTC
cdr3_aa: CASSFTTESYGYTF

v_call: TRBV28
clone_size: .
d_call: TRBD1
j_call: TRBJ1-1
cdr3_nt: TGTGCCAGCAGTCGAACCTCCGGGACAGGAGGCGGTGAAGCTTTCTTT
cdr3_aa: CASSRTSGTGGGEAFF

v_call: TRBV5-1
clone_size: few
d_call: TRBD1
j_call: TRBJ2-2
cdr3_nt: TGCGCCAGCAGCTTGGGGGGCCGGGACAGAGACACCGGGGAGCTGTTTTTT
cdr3_aa: CASSLGGRDRDTGELFF

v_call: TRBV5-1
clone_size: .
d_call: .
j_call: TRBJ1-6
cdr3_nt: TGCGCCAGCAGCTTGGACCCCCCCGGACAGACGAATTCACCCCTCCACTTT
cdr3_aa: CASSLDPPGQTNSPLHF

v_call: TRBV11-2
clone_size: .
d_call: .
j_call: TRBJ1-2
cdr3_nt: TGTGCCAGCAGCTGGACAGACTTCTATGGCTACACCTTC
cdr3_aa: CASSWTDFYGYTF

v_call: TRBV29-1
clone_size: many
d_call: TRBD1
j_call: TRBJ1-1
cdr3_nt: TGCAGCGTCGGAAAGGGACAGGGGATAGAAGCTTTCTTT
cdr3_aa: CSVGKGQGIEAFF

v_call: TRBV6-2/TRBV6-3
clone_size: many
d_call: .
j_call: TRBJ1-6
cdr3_nt: TGTGCCAGCAGTTACTCCTACGATGGTTCACCCCTCCACTTT
cdr3_aa: CASSYSYDGSPLHF

v_call: TRBV6-1
clone_size: many
d_call: .
j_call: TRBJ1-2
cdr3_nt: TGTGCCAGCTCATCCACAAATAACTATGGCTACACCTTC
cdr3_aa: CASSSTNNYGYTF

v_call: TRBV20-1
clone_size: .
d_call: .
j_call: TRBJ1-1
cdr3_nt: TGCAGTGCTAACTCTCGGATGACAATGAACACTGAAGCTTTCTTT
cdr3_aa: CSANSRMTMNTEAFF

v_call: TRBV5-1
clone_size: many
d_call: TRBD1
j_call: TRBJ2-2
cdr3_nt: TGCGCCAGCAGCTTGGCCAGGGGGCCCGGAACCGGGGAGCTGTTTTTT
cdr3_aa: CASSLARGPGTGELFF

v_call: TRBV29-1
clone_size: .
d_call: .
j_call: TRBJ1-2
cdr3_nt: TGCAGCGTTGGCGGGACGGCCCGGGGCTACACCTTC
cdr3_aa: CSVGGTARGYTF

v_call: TRBV6-2/TRBV6-3
clone_size: .
d_call: TRBD1
j_call: TRBJ1-3
cdr3_nt: TGTGCCAGCAGTTCCCCCGGGACAGGCTCTGGAAACACCATATATTTT
cdr3_aa: CASSSPGTGSGNTIYF

v_call: TRBV6-1
clone_size: many
d_call: TRBD2
j_call: TRBJ2-2
cdr3_nt: TGTGCCAGCAGTAGAAGCGGGGGGGCTTCGATCAGGGAGCTGTTTTTT
cdr3_aa: CASSRSGGASIRELFF

v_call: TRBV15
clone_size: many
d_call: .
j_call: TRBJ1-5
cdr3_nt: TGTGCCACCAGCAGAGACCTTGGGTTATGGAGCAATCAGCCCCAGCATTTT
cdr3_aa: CATSRDLGLWSNQPQHF

v_call: TRBV4-1
clone_size: many
d_call: .
j_call: TRBJ1-2
cdr3_nt: TGCGCCAGCAGCCAAGACAGACGCTACACCTTC
cdr3_aa: CASSQDRRYTF

v_call: TRBV18
clone_size: .
d_call: TRBD1
j_call: TRBJ2-7
cdr3_nt: TGTGCCAGCTCAAGACAGATGCCCGGGACAGGGAATGTAAACGAGCAGTACTTC
cdr3_aa: CASSRQMPGTGNVNEQYF

v_call: TRBV29-1
clone_size: many
d_call: TRBD1
j_call: TRBJ2-7
cdr3_nt: TGCAGCGTTGGAGGACGCCGGGACAGGAATTCCTACGAGCAGTACTTC
cdr3_aa: CSVGGRRDRNSYEQYF

v_call: TRBV7-2
clone_size: many
d_call: TRBD1
j_call: TRBJ2-7
cdr3_nt: TGTGCCAGCAGCTTAGGGGGACAGGAGAATTACGAGCAGTACTTC
cdr3_aa: CASSLGGQENYEQYF

v_call: TRBV19
clone_size: many
d_call: .
j_call: TRBJ1-5
cdr3_nt: TGTGCCAGTAGTCTGGTGCTCAGCAATCAGCCCCAGCATTTT
cdr3_aa: CASSLVLSNQPQHF

v_call: TRBV10-3
clone_size: few
d_call: .
j_call: TRBJ1-3
cdr3_nt: TGTGCCATCAGTAGTTACAGGCCCTCTGGAAACACCATATATTTT
cdr3_aa: CAISSYRPSGNTIYF

v_call: TRBV6-5
clone_size: .
d_call: .
j_call: TRBJ1-6
cdr3_nt: TGTGCCAGCAGTTTAAGTAACGGAAATTCACCCCTCCACTTT
cdr3_aa: CASSLSNGNSPLHF

v_call: TRBV28
clone_size: .
d_call: .
j_call: TRBJ1-5
cdr3_nt: TGTGCCAGCAGTAAGCTTTATAGCAATCAGCCCCAGCATTTT
cdr3_aa: CASSKLYSNQPQHF

v_call: TRBV12-3/TRBV12-4
clone_size: .
d_call: .
j_call: TRBJ1-5
cdr3_nt: TGTGCCAGCAGTCCGGGACGGCGCAATCAGCCCCAGCATTTT
cdr3_aa: CASSPGRRNQPQHF

v_call: TRBV2
clone_size: many
d_call: TRBD1
j_call: TRBJ1-2
cdr3_nt: TGTGCCAGCAGGGGGACAGGGGCTTATGGCTACACCTTC
cdr3_aa: CASRGTGAYGYTF